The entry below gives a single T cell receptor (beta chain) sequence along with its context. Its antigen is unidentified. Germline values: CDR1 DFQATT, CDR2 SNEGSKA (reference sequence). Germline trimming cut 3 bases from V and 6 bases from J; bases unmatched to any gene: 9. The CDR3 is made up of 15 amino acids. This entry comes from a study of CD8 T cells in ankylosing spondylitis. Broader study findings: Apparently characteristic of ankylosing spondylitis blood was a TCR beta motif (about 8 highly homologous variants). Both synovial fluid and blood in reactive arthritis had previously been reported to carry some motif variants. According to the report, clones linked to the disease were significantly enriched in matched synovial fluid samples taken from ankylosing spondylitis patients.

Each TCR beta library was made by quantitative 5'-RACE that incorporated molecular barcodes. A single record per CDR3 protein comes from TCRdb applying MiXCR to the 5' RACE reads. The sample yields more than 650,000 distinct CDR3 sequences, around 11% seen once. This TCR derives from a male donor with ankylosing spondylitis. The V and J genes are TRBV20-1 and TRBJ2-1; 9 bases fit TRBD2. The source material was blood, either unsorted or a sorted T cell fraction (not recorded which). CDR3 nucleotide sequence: TGCAGTGCTAGTGTCTTTGGGACTAGCAGCAATGAGCAGTTCTTC. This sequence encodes CSASVFGTSSNEQFF.